These 14 T cell receptor beta chains originate from one sample sequenced in a study of blood T cell repertoires in COVID-19. The table came from immunoSEQ multiplex PCR; TCRdb's copy has only in-frame clones and leaves some out. Altogether 310,000 or so clones are present, approximately 91% being singletons, with the ten largest covering about 2.2%. The sequenced sample consisted of peripheral blood. The receptors were gathered from a woman aged 25 to 45 with COVID-19, enrolled during active disease.

The chain's CDR3 is CASSPQVYTEAFF. The CDR3 nucleotides are TGTGCCAGTAGTCCGCAGGTATACACTGAAGCTTTCTTT. The chain has TRBV19 and TRBJ1-1; no firm D call. V shed 5 bases and J shed 3 bases, with 10 bases lying between them. The CDR3 spans 13 residues. Per the germline V gene, CDR1 is LNHDA and CDR2 is SQIVND (reference sequence). Drawing the rest from reference TRBV19 and TRBJ1-1, the complete variable domain is DGGITQSPKYLFRKEGQNVTLSCEQNLNHDAMYWYRQDPGQGLRLIYYSQIVNDFQKGDIAEGYSVSREKKESFPLTVTSAQKNPTAFYLCASSPQVYTEAFFGQGTRLTVV.

In regard to this clone: This sample also contains other DNA sequences that code for the same CDR3. The CDR3 sequence is CASSPGTGNQPQHF. The CDR3 bases are TGTGCCAGCTCACCCGGGACAGGCAATCAGCCCCAGCATTTT. The chain uses TRBV18 and TRBJ1-5; 7 nucleotides match TRBD1. In germline, CDR1 is KGHSH, CDR2 LQKENI. The J segment lost 2 bases and the V segment lost 3 bases, leaving 1 base of the junction unmatched. CDR3 length: 14 amino acids.

The rearrangement joins TRBV6-5 to TRBJ2-1; 8 positions agree with TRBD2. The V gene end was trimmed by 5 bases and the J gene end by 3 bases; junction bases not matched to a gene: 6. This CDR3 contains 15 residues. Per germline, CDR1 MNHEY and CDR2 SVGAGI. In DNA, the CDR3 is TGTGCCAGCAGTATTACTAGCGGAGACTACAATGAGCAGTTCTTC. It encodes CASSITSGDYNEQFF.

J is TRBJ2-3 and V is TRBV13, with a tentative D call TRBD2 (5 bases). Germline CDR1 reads PRHDT; CDR2 reads FYEKMQ (reference sequence). V was pared by 5 bases and J by 1 base, with 16 bases between. The CDR3 runs to 16 residues. The CDR3 protein is CASSPLAYQGTDTQYF. CDR3 in DNA: TGTGCCAGCAGCCCTTTAGCGTATCAGGGCACAGATACGCAGTATTTT. The variable domain in full, with the rest retrieved from reference TRBV13 and TRBJ2-3, is AAGVIQSPRHLIKEKRETATLKCYPIPRHDTVYWYQQGPGQDPQFLISFYEKMQSDKGSIPDRFSAQQFSDYHSELNMSSLELGDSALYFCASSPLAYQGTDTQYFGPGTRLTVL.

V gene TRBV18 combines with J gene TRBJ2-1; TRBD2 aligns across 13 bases. J gave up 6 bases and V 3 bases, and 5 bases lay outside the gene matches. The CDR3 is 16 residues long. Germline lookup yields CDR1 KGHSH and CDR2 LQKENI. DNA of the CDR3: TGTGCCAGCTCACCCCCCACTAGCGGGAGGGCCAATGAGCAGTTCTTC. It encodes CASSPPTSGRANEQFF.

J is TRBJ1-3 and V is TRBV28; TRBD1 agrees at 8 bases. There are 16 residues in the CDR3. The junction had 4 bases not matched to a gene; V was cut back by 3 bases and J by 0 bases. Looked up from germline, CDR1 is MDHEN and CDR2 is SYDVKM. This chain's CDR3 is CASSFDRGLSGNTIYF. For the CDR3, the DNA is TGTGCCAGCAGTTTCGACAGGGGCCTCTCTGGAAACACCATATATTTT.

This chain links TRBV15 with TRBJ2-7; a possible D gene is TRBD2 (5 bases). Between the trimmed V and J ends, which lost 5 bases and 4 bases, there was a span of 15 bases. Germline V gene sequence: CDR1 LNHNV, CDR2 YYDKDF (reference sequence). The CDR3 loop spans 14 amino acids. The CDR3, as DNA: TGTGCCACCAGCCGCGGAGGTGGGGTTTACGAGCAGTACTTC. This translates into CATSRGGGVYEQYF.

J is TRBJ1-5 and V is TRBV3-1 (or the pseudogene TRBV3-2); D remains unclear. Trimming pared 1 base from V and 0 bases from J, leaving 10 bases between. Per germline, CDR1 LGHDT and CDR2 YNNKEL (reference sequence). This CDR3 contains 16 residues. CDR3 loop: CASSQGRVGSNQPQHF. In nucleotides, the CDR3 is TGTGCCAGCAGCCAAGGGAGGGTCGGTAGCAATCAGCCCCAGCATTTT.

The chain recombines TRBV7-2 with TRBJ2-2, with 9 bases aligning to TRBD1. Looked up from germline, CDR1 is SGHTA and CDR2 is FQGNSA. Trimming removed 4 bases from V and 6 bases from J; junction bases left unmatched: 12. CDR3 length: 17 amino acids. This chain's CDR3 is CASSYPFDRGGAGELFF. CDR3 coding DNA: TGTGCCAGCAGCTACCCCTTCGACAGGGGGGGGGCCGGGGAGCTGTTTTTT.

The chain carries TRBV27 and TRBJ1-2; 9 bases align to TRBD1. Germline lookup yields CDR1 MNHEY and CDR2 SMNVEV (reference sequence). Germline trimming cut 6 bases from V and 8 bases from J; bases unmatched to any gene: 7. This CDR3 has 13 residues. Here the CDR3 DNA reads TGTGCCAGCAGCCTCGACAGGGGGATGGGCTACACCTTC. Encoded protein: CASSLDRGMGYTF.

The chain couples TRBV20-1 to TRBJ1-5; D is unresolved. The CDR3 sequence is 15 residues long. The germline V gene encodes CDR1 DFQATT and CDR2 SNEGSKA (reference sequence). The V and J ends lost 3 bases and 0 bases respectively, with 12 bases between them. The CDR3 loop is CSASGVVNSNQPQHF. The CDR3, as DNA: TGCAGTGCTAGTGGAGTGGTCAATAGCAATCAGCCCCAGCATTTT.

This chain joins TRBV27 and TRBJ1-2; 7 bases map to TRBD1. V shed 5 bases, J shed 2 bases, and the junction held 8 bases outside the gene matches. Germline CDR1 is MNHEY and CDR2 is SMNVEV (reference sequence). The CDR3 spans 15 residues. CDR3 in amino acids: CASSQTGAVNYGYTF. CDR3 coding DNA: TGTGCCAGCAGTCAAACAGGGGCGGTGAACTATGGCTACACCTTC.

The V gene is TRBV5-1, the J gene TRBJ2-7; tentatively, D is TRBD1 (7 bases). This CDR3 contains 14 residues. Germline V gives CDR1 SGHRS, CDR2 YFSETQ. The ends were cut back, 5 bases at V and 5 bases at J, with 17 bases in the middle. DNA of the CDR3: TGCGCCAGCAGGCTGAGGCAGGGGGGCAACGAGCAGTACTTC. This sequence encodes CASRLRQGGNEQYF.

In this sample, this clone turned up a few times. The V call is TRBV6-2 or TRBV6-3, the J call TRBJ2-1; 7 nucleotides align to TRBD2. CDR3 length: 14 amino acids. Trimming at V came to 4 bases and at J to 7 bases, leaving 7 bases not matched to a gene. Germline V gene lookup returns CDR1 MNHEY and CDR2 SVGEGT. CDR3 bases: TGTGCCAGCAGTTCTAGCGGAGCCCTAAATGAGCAGTTCTTC. Encoded protein: CASSSSGALNEQFF.